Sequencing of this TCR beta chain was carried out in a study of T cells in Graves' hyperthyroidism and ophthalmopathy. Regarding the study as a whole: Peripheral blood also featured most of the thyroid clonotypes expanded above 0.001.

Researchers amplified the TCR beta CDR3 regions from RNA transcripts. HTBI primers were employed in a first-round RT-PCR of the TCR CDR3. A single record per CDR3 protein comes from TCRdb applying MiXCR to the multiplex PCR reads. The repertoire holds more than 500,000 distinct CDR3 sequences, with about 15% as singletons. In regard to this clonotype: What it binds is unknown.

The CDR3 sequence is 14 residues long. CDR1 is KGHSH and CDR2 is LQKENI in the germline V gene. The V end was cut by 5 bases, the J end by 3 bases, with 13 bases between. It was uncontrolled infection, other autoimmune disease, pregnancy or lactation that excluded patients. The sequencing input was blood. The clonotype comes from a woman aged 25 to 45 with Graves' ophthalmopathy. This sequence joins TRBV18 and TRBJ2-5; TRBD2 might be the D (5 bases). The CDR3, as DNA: TGTGCCAGCTCAACCGTCGGACTTAAAGAGACCCAGTACTTC. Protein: CASSTVGLKETQYF.